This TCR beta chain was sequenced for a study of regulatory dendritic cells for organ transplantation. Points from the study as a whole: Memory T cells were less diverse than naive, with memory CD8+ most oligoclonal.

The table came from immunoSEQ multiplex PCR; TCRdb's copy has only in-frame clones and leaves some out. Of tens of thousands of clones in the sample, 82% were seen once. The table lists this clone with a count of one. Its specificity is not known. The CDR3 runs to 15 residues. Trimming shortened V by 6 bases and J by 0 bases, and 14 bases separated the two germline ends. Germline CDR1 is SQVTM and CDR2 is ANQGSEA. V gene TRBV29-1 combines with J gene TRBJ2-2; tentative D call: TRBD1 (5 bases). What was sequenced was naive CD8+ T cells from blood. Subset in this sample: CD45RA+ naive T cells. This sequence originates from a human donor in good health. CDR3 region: CSVYLTEANTGELFF. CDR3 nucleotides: TGCAGCGTCTACCTGACAGAAGCGAACACCGGGGAGCTGTTTTTT.